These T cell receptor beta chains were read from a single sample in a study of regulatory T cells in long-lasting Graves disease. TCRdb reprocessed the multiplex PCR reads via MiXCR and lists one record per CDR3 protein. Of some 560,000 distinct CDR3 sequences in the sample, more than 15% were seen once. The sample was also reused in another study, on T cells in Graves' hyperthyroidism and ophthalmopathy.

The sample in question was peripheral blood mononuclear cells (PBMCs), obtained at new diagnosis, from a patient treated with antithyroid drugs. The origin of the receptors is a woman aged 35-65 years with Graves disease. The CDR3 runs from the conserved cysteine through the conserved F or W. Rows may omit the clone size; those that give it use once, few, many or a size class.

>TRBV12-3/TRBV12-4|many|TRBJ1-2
CASNRRQGTGYTF
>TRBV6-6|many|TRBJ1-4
CASSYSSPGGEKLFF
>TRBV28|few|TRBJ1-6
CASSHGTGVSPLHF
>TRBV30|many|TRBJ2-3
CAWSAGGSTDTQYF
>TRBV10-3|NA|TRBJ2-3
CAISNSGGSTDTQYF
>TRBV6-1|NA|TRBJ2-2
CASSSYGTANTGELFF
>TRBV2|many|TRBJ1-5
CASRGTNQPQHF
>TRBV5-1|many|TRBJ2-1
CASSLVPPGQGYNEQFF
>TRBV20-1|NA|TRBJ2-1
CSAPAGGYGNEQFF
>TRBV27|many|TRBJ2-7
CASSRTGLGEQYF
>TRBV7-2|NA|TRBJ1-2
CASSIWDRGPYGYTF
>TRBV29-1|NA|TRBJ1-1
CSVEGQNTEAFF
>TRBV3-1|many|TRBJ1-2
CASSQEGTALHYGYTF
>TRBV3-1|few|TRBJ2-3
CASSPNTRTDTQYF
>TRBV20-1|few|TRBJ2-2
CSARMYGDTGELFF
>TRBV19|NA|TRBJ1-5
CASSIFMGDSNQPQHF
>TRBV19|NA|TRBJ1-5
CASGERDGLNQPQHF
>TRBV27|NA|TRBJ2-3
CASSLEKRGTPRDTQYF
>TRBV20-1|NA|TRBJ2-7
CSARFQVHEQYF
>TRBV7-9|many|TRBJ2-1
CASGRKNNEQFF
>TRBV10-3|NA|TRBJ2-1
CAIRDLNEQFF
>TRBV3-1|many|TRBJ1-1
CASSQGPRGTEAFF
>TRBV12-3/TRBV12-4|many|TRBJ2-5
CASSLVNRGQYF
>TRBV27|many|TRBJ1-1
CASSLTRQGTEAFF
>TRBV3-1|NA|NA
CASRQRAGGWNEQFF
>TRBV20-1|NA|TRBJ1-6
CSARVERGQLHSPLHF
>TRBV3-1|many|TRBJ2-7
CASSQEATYEQYF
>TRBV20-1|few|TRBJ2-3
CSARKVGGGVSTDTQYF
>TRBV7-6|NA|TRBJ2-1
CASSLAQALNEQFF
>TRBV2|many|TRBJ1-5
CASNRQDSNQPQHF
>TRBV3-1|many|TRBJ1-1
CASSRLDSSTEAFF
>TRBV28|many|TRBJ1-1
CASSFKGQGSVHTEAFF
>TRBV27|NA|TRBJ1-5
CVSSSDRGPRPQHF
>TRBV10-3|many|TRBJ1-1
CAISIEGQPNTEAFF
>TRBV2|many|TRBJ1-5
CASSAPQEYSNQPQHF
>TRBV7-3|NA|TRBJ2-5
CASRGDRWGETQYF
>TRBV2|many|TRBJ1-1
CASSVVGEGTEAFF
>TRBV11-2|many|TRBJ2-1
CASSLAGLSYNEQFF
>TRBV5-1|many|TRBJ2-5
CASSFVGKETQYF